This T cell receptor (beta chain) was recorded in a study of T cells in Graves' hyperthyroidism and ophthalmopathy. In the study overall: Peripheral blood was obtained at initial diagnosis, preceding any treatment. Study-wide points: Separation of ophthalmopathy from stable hyperthyroidism was achieved by a 13 V-J model.

Regions amplified from RNA transcripts were the TCR beta CDR3 regions. TCR CDR3 regions were first amplified by RT-PCR with HTBI primers. TCRdb re-analysed the multiplex PCR reads in MiXCR, keeping a single row per CDR3 protein. The sample includes approximately 690,000 distinct CDR3 sequences, around 20% of them seen just once. The CDR3 extends over 15 amino acids. Losses at the gene ends were 6 bases for V and 5 bases for J; bases not matched to a gene: 6. From germline, CDR1 is SNHLY and CDR2 FYNNEI. The study excluded patients with uncontrolled infection, other autoimmune disease, pregnancy or lactation. This clonotype was recorded many times. Its antigen remains unidentified.

V gene TRBV2 combines with J gene TRBJ2-1; 11 nucleotides match TRBD2. The receptor was derived from a man aged 25 to 40 with Graves' ophthalmopathy. What was sequenced was blood. The CDR3 reads CASRELAGDHNEQFF. CDR3 nucleotide sequence: TGTGCCAGCAGAGAACTAGCGGGAGACCACAATGAGCAGTTCTTC. Filled out from reference TRBV2 and TRBJ2-1, the complete variable domain reads EPEVTQTPSHQVTQMGQEVILRCVPISNHLYFYWYRQILGQKVEFLVSFYNNEISEKSEIFDDQFSVERPDGSNFTLKIRSTKLEDSAMYFCASRELAGDHNEQFFGPGTRLTVL.